Described below is a single T cell receptor beta chain sequence and its context. The antigen is not known. This entry comes from a study of cytomegalovirus exposure and HLA in healthy donors. Study observations and caveats: Cytomegalovirus association was listed for 150 to 200 TCR beta chains. CMV antigen specificity was confirmed in vitro for a few CMV-associated chains.

Primers: 60 Vbeta forward and 13 Jbeta reverse. The assay was immunoSEQ multiplex PCR, and TCRdb's table has in-frame clones only and misses some. The sample has about 95,000 clones, roughly 70% seen once; the top ten hold around 15%. The ends lost 6 bases at V and 7 bases at J; junction bases unmatched: 16. This CDR3 contains 17 residues. The chain recombines TRBV23-1 with TRBJ2-7; 12 positions match TRBD2. TRBV23-1 is an ORF; its function is uncertain. This clonotype was sampled from a woman aged 45 to 65 in good health and CMV-seropositive. The sample consisted of PBMCs. The CDR3 loop is CASRRETRLAGVGEQYF. The CDR3 DNA reads as TGCGCCAGCAGGCGTGAAACTCGACTAGCGGGAGTGGGAGAGCAGTACTTC.